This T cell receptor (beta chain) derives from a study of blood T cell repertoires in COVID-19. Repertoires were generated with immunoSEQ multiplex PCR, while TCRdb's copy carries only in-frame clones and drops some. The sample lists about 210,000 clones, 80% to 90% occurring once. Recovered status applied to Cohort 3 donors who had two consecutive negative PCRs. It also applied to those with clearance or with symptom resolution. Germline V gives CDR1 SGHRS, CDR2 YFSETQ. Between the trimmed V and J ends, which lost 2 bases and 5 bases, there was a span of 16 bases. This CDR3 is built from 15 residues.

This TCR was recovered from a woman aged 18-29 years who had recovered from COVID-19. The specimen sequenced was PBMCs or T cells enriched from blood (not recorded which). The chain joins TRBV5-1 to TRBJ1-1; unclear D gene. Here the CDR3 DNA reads TGCGCCAGCAGCTTTACCCATGGGAGGTTGACTGAAGCTTTCTTT. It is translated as CASSFTHGRLTEAFF. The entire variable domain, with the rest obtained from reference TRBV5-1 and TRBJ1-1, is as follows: KAGVTQTPRYLIKTRGQQVTLSCSPISGHRSVSWYQQTPGQGLQFLFEYFSETQRNKGNFPGRFSGRQFSNSRSEMNVSTLELGDSALYLCASSFTHGRLTEAFFGQGTRLTVV.